The rows below give T cell receptor beta chains drawn from one sample of a study of cytomegalovirus exposure and HLA in healthy donors. Assay: immunoSEQ multiplex PCR; the TCRdb copy retains only in-frame clones and omits some. The table lists tens of thousands of clones, with more than 2% in the top ten. The specimen was PBMCs. Source of these receptors: a woman aged 40 to 50 in good health and CMV-seronegative. The CDR3 runs from the conserved cysteine through the conserved F or W. The D gene is left open where the match is weak.

V gene	J gene	D gene	CDR3 protein	CDR3 DNA
TRBV6-1	TRBJ2-5	.	CASTEETQYF	TGTGCCAGCACGGAAGAGACCCAGTACTTC
TRBV4-3	TRBJ2-5	TRBD1	CASSQVPGQGQETQYF	TGCGCCAGCAGCCAAGTGCCGGGACAGGGACAAGAGACCCAGTACTTC
TRBV18	TRBJ1-2	TRBD1	CASSPPGQGQANYGYTF	TGTGCCAGCTCACCACCAGGACAGGGCCAAGCTAACTATGGCTACACCTTC
TRBV10-3	TRBJ1-2	.	CAISEWRQPQSANYGYTF	TGTGCCATCAGTGAGTGGCGGCAGCCACAATCAGCTAACTATGGCTACACCTTC
TRBV18	TRBJ1-4	.	CASSPQESATNEKLFF	TGTGCCAGCTCACCTCAGGAATCAGCAACTAATGAAAAACTGTTTTTT
TRBV18	TRBJ1-5	TRBD1	CASSQTTGGDNQPQHF	TGTGCCAGCTCACAAACGACAGGGGGGGACAATCAGCCCCAGCATTTT
TRBV15	TRBJ2-7	TRBD2	CATSRGDSGGYEQYF	TGTGCCACCAGCAGAGGGGATAGCGGGGGATACGAGCAGTACTTC
TRBV30	TRBJ1-2	.	CAWNTGGGGYTF	TGTGCCTGGAACACGGGCGGAGGGGGCTACACCTTC
TRBV5-1	TRBJ2-1	TRBD1	CASTKTGNEQFF	TGCGCCAGCACCAAGACAGGGAATGAGCAGTTCTTC
TRBV30	TRBJ2-7	.	CAWNDGNAYEQYF	TGTGCCTGGAACGACGGGAACGCCTACGAGCAGTACTTC
TRBV6-5	TRBJ1-6	TRBD1	CASSQSGTGNSPLHF	TGTGCCAGCAGTCAGTCCGGGACAGGGAATTCACCCCTCCACTTT
TRBV29-1	TRBJ1-5	.	CSVQGPGNQPQHF	TGCAGCGTACAGGGTCCGGGCAATCAGCCCCAGCATTTT
TRBV6-5	TRBJ2-1	.	CASSTGEGEQFF	TGTGCCAGCAGCACCGGCGAGGGTGAGCAGTTCTTC
TRBV6-6	TRBJ1-3	.	CASSSPGWTAANTIYF	TGTGCCAGCAGTTCTCCCGGTTGGACAGCCGCAAACACCATATATTTT
TRBV27	TRBJ2-3	TRBD1	CASKWTGTDTQYF	TGTGCCAGCAAATGGACAGGAACAGATACGCAGTATTTT
TRBV11-3	TRBJ1-2	.	CASSLRTVPTKCYTF	TGTGCCAGCAGCTTAAGGACAGTACCAACCAAATGCTACACCTTC
TRBV30	TRBJ2-1	.	CAWSNYNNEQFF	TGTGCCTGGAGTAACTACAACAATGAGCAGTTCTTC
TRBV19	TRBJ2-7	TRBD2	CASTSTGGGEQYF	TGTGCCAGTACCTCAACCGGGGGGGGCGAGCAGTACTTC
TRBV7-9	TRBJ2-5	.	CASSSYQETQYF	TGTGCCAGCAGCTCCTACCAAGAGACCCAGTACTTC
TRBV4-3	TRBJ1-4	TRBD1	CASSQEPRQGGGEKLFF	TGCGCCAGCAGCCAAGAACCCAGACAGGGGGGAGGTGAAAAACTGTTTTTT
TRBV7-9	TRBJ1-1	.	CASSFQENTEAFF	TGTGCCAGCAGCTTTCAGGAGAACACTGAAGCTTTCTTT
TRBV4-3	TRBJ1-1	.	CASSQDRRGPSGFF	TGCGCCAGCAGCCAAGATCGGCGGGGACCGAGTGGTTTCTTT
TRBV29-1	TRBJ2-5	TRBD1	CSVRTGGETQYF	TGCAGCGTCCGGACAGGGGGGGAGACCCAGTACTTC
TRBV19	TRBJ2-7	.	CASSASFGTNSYEQYF	TGTGCCAGTAGTGCGAGTTTCGGGACAAACTCCTACGAGCAGTACTTC
TRBV19	TRBJ1-2	.	CASSLRGAGNGYTF	TGTGCCAGTAGCCTCCGGGGGGCTGGAAATGGCTACACCTTC
TRBV19	TRBJ1-2	.	CASSPSAREAYGYTF	TGTGCCAGTAGTCCCTCGGCCAGGGAGGCTTATGGCTACACCTTC
TRBV6-5	TRBJ2-7	.	CASSSGVAYEQYF	TGTGCCAGCAGTTCCGGGGTGGCCTACGAGCAGTACTTC
TRBV5-1	TRBJ1-1	.	CASRRENTEAFF	TGCGCCAGCAGGCGGGAGAACACTGAAGCTTTCTTT
TRBV11-2	TRBJ2-7	.	CASSLNTGYEQYF	TGTGCCAGCAGCCTCAATACAGGATACGAGCAGTACTTC
TRBV7-9	TRBJ2-1	.	CASSSSEIQQFF	TGTGCCAGCAGCTCGTCGGAGATTCAGCAGTTCTTC
TRBV19	TRBJ2-6	.	CASSQSGANVLTF	TGTGCCAGTAGTCAATCCGGGGCCAACGTCCTGACTTTC
TRBV27	TRBJ2-5	.	CASSLTRVETQYF	TGTGCCAGCAGTTTAACACGGGTGGAGACCCAGTACTTC
TRBV6-6	TRBJ2-6	.	CASSQSISGANVLTF	TGTGCCAGCAGTCAATCTATCTCTGGGGCCAACGTCCTGACTTTC
TRBV6-1	TRBJ2-7	TRBD1	CASIRTGSSYEQYF	TGTGCCAGCATTCGGACAGGTTCCTCCTACGAGCAGTACTTC
TRBV19	TRBJ1-6	.	CASSGQLYNSPLHF	TGTGCCAGTAGCGGACAGCTCTATAATTCACCCCTCCACTTT
TRBV10-2	TRBJ1-1	.	CASRGGTAGFLTEAFF	TGCGCCAGCAGGGGAGGGACGGCGGGGTTCCTCACTGAAGCTTTCTTT
TRBV6-5	TRBJ2-4	.	CASSYSGKHIQYF	TGTGCCAGCAGTTATTCGGGGAAGCACATTCAGTACTTC
TRBV5-4	TRBJ2-2	.	CASSLAMNTGELFF	TGTGCCAGCAGCTTAGCTATGAACACCGGGGAGCTGTTTTTT
TRBV2	TRBJ2-7	.	CASSEARLYEQYF	TGTGCCAGCAGTGAAGCCAGGCTCTACGAGCAGTACTTC
TRBV19	TRBJ1-1	.	CASKMTPAGTEAFF	TGTGCCAGTAAAATGACCCCCGCGGGAACTGAAGCTTTCTTT
TRBV20-1	TRBJ2-3	.	CSARIPRGQYF	TGCAGTGCTAGAATCCCCAGGGGTCAGTATTTT
TRBV7-9	TRBJ1-1	.	CASSSTSGRGNTEAFF	TGTGCCAGCAGCTCTACGTCAGGCCGGGGGAACACTGAAGCTTTCTTT